This TCR beta chain was obtained from a study of blood T cell repertoires in COVID-19. The data were produced by immunoSEQ multiplex PCR, yet TCRdb's version contains in-frame clones alone and is incomplete. The sample includes some 250,000 clones, about 90% seen only once; the top ten take approximately 12%. This TCR was recovered from a woman aged 25-40 years with COVID-19, enrolled during active disease. Sequenced sample: peripheral blood.

The CDR3 DNA sequence: TGTGCCAGCAGCTTAGGCGCAGCGGGGGGTAGAGAGACCCAGTACTTC. It translates to CASSLGAAGGRETQYF. The chain combines TRBV5-5 with TRBJ2-5, with TRBD2 matching over 9 bases. CDR1 SGHKS and CDR2 YYEKEE come from the germline V gene (reference sequence). The CDR3 is 16 amino acids. J was trimmed by 4 bases and V by 2 bases; bases with no gene match: 9.